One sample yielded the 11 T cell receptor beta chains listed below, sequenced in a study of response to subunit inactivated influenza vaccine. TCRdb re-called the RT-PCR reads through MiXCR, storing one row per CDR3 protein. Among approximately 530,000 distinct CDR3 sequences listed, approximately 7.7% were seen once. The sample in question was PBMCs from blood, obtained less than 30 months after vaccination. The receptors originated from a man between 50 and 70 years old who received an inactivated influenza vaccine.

CDR3 amino acids: CASSQDRGGTLGNIQYF. The CDR3 DNA follows: TGTGCCAGCAGCCAAGATCGCGGGGGGACCCTGGGAAACATTCAGTACTTC. J is TRBJ2-4 and V is TRBV4-2, with 8 bases aligning to TRBD2. There are 17 residues in the CDR3. V lost 0 bases and J lost 6; bases outside the gene matches: 10. Germline values: CDR1 LGHNA, CDR2 YNFKEQ.

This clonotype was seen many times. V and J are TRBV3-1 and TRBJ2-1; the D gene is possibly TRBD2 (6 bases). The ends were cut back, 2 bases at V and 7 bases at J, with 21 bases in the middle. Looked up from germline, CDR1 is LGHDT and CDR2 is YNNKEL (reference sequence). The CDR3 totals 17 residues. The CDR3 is CASSQTLARGGWNEQFF. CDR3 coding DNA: TGTGCCAGCAGCCAAACCCTCGCTCGGGGAGGTTGGAATGAGCAGTTCTTC.

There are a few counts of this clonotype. CDR3 loop: CASKAIYEQYF. In DNA, the CDR3 is TGTGCCAGTAAAGCGATCTACGAGCAGTACTTC. The chain employs TRBV25-1 and TRBJ2-7; the D is unclear. Germline V gene data show CDR1 as MGHDK and CDR2 as SYGVNS. This CDR3 contains 11 residues. V lost 9 bases and J 3 bases, leaving 9 bases between the germline ends.

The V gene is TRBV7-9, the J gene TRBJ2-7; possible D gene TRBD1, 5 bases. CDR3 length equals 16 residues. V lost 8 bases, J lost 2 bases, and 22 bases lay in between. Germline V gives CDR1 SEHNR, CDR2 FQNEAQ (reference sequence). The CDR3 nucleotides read TGTGCCAGCGCTCAACCCCTAACAGGTAGTGCCTACGAGCAGTACTTC. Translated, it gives CASAQPLTGSAYEQYF.

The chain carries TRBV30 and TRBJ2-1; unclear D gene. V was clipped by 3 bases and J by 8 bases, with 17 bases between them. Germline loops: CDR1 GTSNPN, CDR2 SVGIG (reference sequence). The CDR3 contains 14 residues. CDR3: CAWSRVASKDEQFF. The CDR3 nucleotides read TGTGCCTGGAGCCGGGTCGCCTCTAAGGATGAGCAGTTCTTC.

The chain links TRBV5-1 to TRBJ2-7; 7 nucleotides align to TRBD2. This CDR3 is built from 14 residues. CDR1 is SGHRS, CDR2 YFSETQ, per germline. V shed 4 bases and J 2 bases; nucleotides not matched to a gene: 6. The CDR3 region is CASSEIAGAYEQYF. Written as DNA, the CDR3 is TGCGCCAGCAGCGAGATAGCGGGCGCCTACGAGCAGTACTTC.

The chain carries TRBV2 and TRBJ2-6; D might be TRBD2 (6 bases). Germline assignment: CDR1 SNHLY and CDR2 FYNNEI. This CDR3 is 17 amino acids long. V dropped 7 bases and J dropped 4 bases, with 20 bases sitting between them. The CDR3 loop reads CASTAGTYFLGANVLTF. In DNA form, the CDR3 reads TGTGCCAGCACTGCCGGGACTTACTTTCTCGGGGCCAACGTCCTGACTTTC. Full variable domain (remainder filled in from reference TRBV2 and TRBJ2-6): EPEVTQTPSHQVTQMGQEVILRCVPISNHLYFYWYRQILGQKVEFLVSFYNNEISEKSEIFDDQFSVERPDGSNFTLKIRSTKLEDSAMYFCASTAGTYFLGANVLTFGAGSRLTVL.

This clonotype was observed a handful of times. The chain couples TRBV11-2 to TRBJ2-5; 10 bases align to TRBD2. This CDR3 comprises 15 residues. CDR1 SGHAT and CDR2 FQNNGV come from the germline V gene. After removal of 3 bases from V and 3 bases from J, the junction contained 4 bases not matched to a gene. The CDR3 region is CASSFLAGGKETQYF. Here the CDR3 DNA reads TGTGCCAGCAGCTTCTTAGCGGGGGGCAAAGAGACCCAGTACTTC. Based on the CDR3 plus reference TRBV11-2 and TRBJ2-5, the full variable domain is EAGVAQSPRYKIIEKRQSVAFWCNPISGHATLYWYQQILGQGPKLLIQFQNNGVVDDSQLPKDRFSAERLKGVDSTLKIQPAKLEDSAVYLCASSFLAGGKETQYFGPGTRLLVL.

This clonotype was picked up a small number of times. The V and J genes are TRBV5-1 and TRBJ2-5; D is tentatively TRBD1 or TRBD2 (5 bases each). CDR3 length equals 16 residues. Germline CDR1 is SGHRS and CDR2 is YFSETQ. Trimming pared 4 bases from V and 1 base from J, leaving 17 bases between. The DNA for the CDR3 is TGCGCCAGCAGCCCCGGGGACCGTAACCTCCAAGAGACCCAGTACTTC. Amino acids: CASSPGDRNLQETQYF.

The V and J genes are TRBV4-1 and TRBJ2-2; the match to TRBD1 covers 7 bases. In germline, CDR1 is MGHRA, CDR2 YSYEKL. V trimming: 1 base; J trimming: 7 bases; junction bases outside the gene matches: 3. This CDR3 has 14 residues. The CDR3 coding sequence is TGCGCCAGCAGCCAAGGAGGGGGCGGCGGGGAGCTGTTTTTT. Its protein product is CASSQGGGGGELFF.

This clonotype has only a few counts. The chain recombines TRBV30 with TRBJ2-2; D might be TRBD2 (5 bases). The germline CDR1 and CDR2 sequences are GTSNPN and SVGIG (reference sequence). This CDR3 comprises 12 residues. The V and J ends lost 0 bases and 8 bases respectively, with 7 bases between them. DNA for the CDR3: TGTGCCTGGAGTGTCGGGGAGGGGGAGCTGTTTTTT. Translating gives CAWSVGEGELFF.